One and the same sample provided the 28 T cell receptor beta chains below, sequenced in a study of T cell repertoires in cytomegalovirus infection. A single record per CDR3 protein comes from TCRdb applying MiXCR to the reads. The data contain roughly 120,000 distinct CDR3 sequences, about 33% of them singletons. The antigens of these receptors remain unknown. The source material was CD8+ T cells from cultured PBMCs, sampled from culture after CMV antigen stimulation. The receptor source for this set is a human donor in good health (CMV status not recorded). Some clones in this sample may be carry-over from other donors' samples.

This chain uses TRBV10-3 with TRBJ2-1; possible D gene TRBD1, 5 bases. Trimming cost V 4 bases and J 6 bases, with 13 bases left between them. The CDR3 extends over 14 amino acids. CDR1 is ENHRY and CDR2 is SYGVKD in the germline V gene. The CDR3 region has the DNA TGTGCCATCAGTGGGGGCAGCATGGTCAATGAGCAGTTCTTC. Translated: CAISGGSMVNEQFF.

Concerning this clonotype: One junction end disagrees with the germline gene, perhaps due to a read error. The gene calls are TRBV7-7 and TRBJ2-7; D unclear. CDR1 is SSHAT and CDR2 is FNYEAQ in the germline V gene (reference sequence). The CDR3 extends over 15 amino acids. This CDR3 is CASSSTGRHRDEQYF. As DNA, the CDR3 is TGTGCTAGCAGCTCCACCGGAAGACATCGGGACGAGCAGTACTTC.

This clonotype turned up a few times. The rearrangement uses TRBV6-1 and TRBJ1-1, with 9 positions matching TRBD1. The junction had 9 bases not matched to a gene; V was cut back by 7 bases and J by 3 bases. The germline V gene has CDR1 MNHNS and CDR2 SASEGT. The CDR3 contains 15 residues. CDR3 amino acids: CASKQQGATDTEAFF. The CDR3 DNA follows: TGTGCCAGCAAACAACAGGGGGCCACGGACACTGAAGCTTTCTTT.

J is TRBJ1-1 and V is TRBV7-8; D might be TRBD1 (6 bases). CDR3 length: 12 residues. Germline V gives CDR1 SGHVS, CDR2 FQNEAQ. V was pared by 5 bases and J by 8 bases, with 12 bases between. The CDR3 DNA sequence: TGTGCCAGCAGCCCGGACAGTCGGGAAGCTTTCTTT. This sequence encodes CASSPDSREAFF.

This clonotype was observed a single time. The V gene is TRBV7-2, the J gene TRBJ2-3; TRBD2 agrees at 8 bases. The junction had 12 bases not matched to a gene; V was cut back by 2 bases and J by 2 bases. Per the germline V gene, CDR1 is SGHTA and CDR2 is FQGNSA. The CDR3 runs 18 residues. In DNA, the CDR3 is TGTGCCAGCAGCTTAAGGGGGAGCGGGGGCGCGATCACAGATACGCAGTATTTT. Its translation: CASSLRGSGGAITDTQYF. Full variable domain (outside the CDR3, taken from reference TRBV7-2 and TRBJ2-3): GAGVSQSPSNKVTEKGKDVELRCDPISGHTALYWYRQSLGQGLEFLIYFQGNSAPDKSGLPSDRFSAERTGGSVSTLTIQRTQQEDSAVYLCASSLRGSGGAITDTQYFGPGTRLTVL.

This clonotype turned up a few times. The rearrangement links TRBV12-3 or TRBV12-4 to TRBJ1-1; D unclear. CDR3 length: 11 amino acids. The V and J ends lost 5 bases and 6 bases respectively, with 7 bases between them. CDR3 in DNA: TGTGCCAGCAGTAACGGTCCTGAAGCTTTCTTT. Encoded protein: CASSNGPEAFF.

This clonotype has only a few counts. The gene calls are TRBV27 and TRBJ1-2; 7 bases agree with TRBD1. The CDR3 covers 15 residues. V trimming: 5 bases; J trimming: 3 bases; junction bases outside the gene matches: 9. Germline values: CDR1 MNHEY, CDR2 SMNVEV (reference sequence). CDR3 bases: TGTGCCAGCAGTACAGGGGCGGGTACCCACTATGGCTACACCTTC. It specifies CASSTGAGTHYGYTF.

This clonotype was observed a single time. The genes are TRBV2 and TRBJ2-2; 8 bases are a match to TRBD2. The CDR3 covers 16 residues. The V gene end was trimmed by 3 bases and the J gene end by 5 bases; junction bases not matched to a gene: 8. The germline CDR1 and CDR2 sequences are SNHLY and FYNNEI. The CDR3 sequence: CASSDPPAGGTGELFF. For the CDR3, the DNA is TGTGCCAGCAGTGACCCCCCCGCGGGGGGTACCGGGGAGCTGTTTTTT. Drawing the rest from reference TRBV2 and TRBJ2-2, the complete variable domain is EPEVTQTPSHQVTQMGQEVILRCVPISNHLYFYWYRQILGQKVEFLVSFYNNEISEKSEIFDDQFSVERPDGSNFTLKIRSTKLEDSAMYFCASSDPPAGGTGELFFGEGSRLTVL.

In its sample, this clonotype was seen a few times. The J gene is TRBJ2-3, the V gene TRBV4-1; 9 nucleotides agree with TRBD1. V shed 0 bases and J 6 bases; nucleotides not matched to a gene: 7. The CDR3 contains 16 residues. From germline, CDR1 is MGHRA and CDR2 YSYEKL. CDR3 residues: CASSQENRGLFDTQYF. CDR3 nucleotide sequence: TGCGCCAGCAGCCAAGAAAACAGGGGGCTTTTCGATACGCAGTATTTT.

This clonotype was recorded a few times. The CDR3 DNA is TGTGCCAGCAGCTTAGAAGGGGGATCGGTCTACGAGCAGTACTTC. It is translated as CASSLEGGSVYEQYF. The V gene is TRBV7-2, the J gene TRBJ2-7; D is perhaps TRBD1 (6 bases). Per germline, CDR1 SGHTA and CDR2 FQGNSA. This CDR3 contains 15 residues. The V end was cut by 1 base, the J end by 3 bases, with 13 bases between.

J is TRBJ2-1 and V is TRBV9; tentative D call: TRBD2 (5 bases). CDR1 is SGDLS, CDR2 YYNGEE, per germline. Trimming removed 3 bases at V and 7 bases at J, with 11 bases between. CDR3 length equals 13 residues. CDR3 DNA: TGTGCCAGCAGCGGCGACTATTTTAATGAGCAGTTCTTC. Its protein product is CASSGDYFNEQFF.

The chain combines TRBV7-9 with TRBJ1-3; D is uncertain. The CDR3 is 15 residues long. CDR1 is SEHNR and CDR2 is FQNEAQ in the germline V gene (reference sequence). Trimming removed 5 bases from V and 0 bases from J, with 11 bases in between. CDR3 loop: CASSGRRRSGNTIYF. The DNA for the CDR3 is TGTGCCAGCAGCGGTAGGAGGCGCTCTGGAAACACCATATATTTT.

The chain carries TRBV27 and TRBJ2-7, with D possibly matching TRBD1 (5 bases). The CDR3 contains 16 residues. Looked up from germline, CDR1 is MNHEY and CDR2 is SMNVEV (reference sequence). The germline V and J ends were trimmed by 2 bases and 0 bases, with 14 bases remaining between them. This chain's CDR3 is CASSLTLDRASYEQYF. In nucleotides, the CDR3 is TGTGCCAGCAGTTTAACCCTCGACAGAGCCTCCTACGAGCAGTACTTC.

This clonotype was recorded a few times. The chain uses TRBV28 and TRBJ1-6, with 7 bases that match TRBD1. The V segment lost 1 base and the J segment 10 bases; nucleotides outside the gene matches: 7. The CDR3 is 15 amino acids. Germline CDR1 is MDHEN and CDR2 is SYDVKM. CDR3 residues: CASSLFRDSLSPLHF. DNA for the CDR3: TGTGCCAGCAGTTTATTCCGGGACAGTCTATCACCCCTCCACTTT.

Only a few counts were recorded for this clonotype. The CDR3 loop reads CASSPTGFFDEQYF. The CDR3 region has the DNA TGTGCCAGCAGTCCGACAGGGTTCTTCGACGAGCAGTACTTC. The V and J genes are TRBV7-9 and TRBJ2-7; 7 bases are a match to TRBD1. The J segment lost 5 bases and the V segment lost 6 bases, leaving 10 bases of the junction unmatched. Germline values: CDR1 SEHNR, CDR2 FQNEAQ (reference sequence). CDR3 length: 14 residues.

This clonotype was seen a handful of times. The J gene is TRBJ2-1, the V gene TRBV4-1; the D gene is possibly TRBD1 (5 bases). V was cut by 3 bases and J by 10 bases, with 22 bases left in between. Germline CDR1 reads MGHRA; CDR2 reads YSYEKL. The CDR3 is 16 residues long. The DNA of the CDR3 is TGCGCCAGCAGCCAGGGGCTGGCGGCCTCCAAGGGAGAGCAGTTCTTC. Its translation: CASSQGLAASKGEQFF.

The CDR3 DNA is TGCGCCAGCAGTGCAGCCACAGGGATCTACAATGAGCAGTTCTTC. Its protein product is CASSAATGIYNEQFF. The V and J genes are TRBV23-1 and TRBJ2-1, with TRBD1 as a possible D gene (6 bases). TRBV23-1 is an open reading frame whose function is uncertain. The CDR3 loop spans 15 amino acids. V was cut by 5 bases and J by 3 bases, with 14 bases left in between.

This clonotype was seen a few times. This rearrangement joins TRBV7-9 to TRBJ1-5; 8 nucleotides line up with TRBD1. This CDR3 contains 14 residues. The ends lost 4 bases at V and 7 bases at J; junction bases unmatched: 6. CDR1 and CDR2 from the germline V gene are SEHNR and FQNEAQ (reference sequence). The CDR3 DNA follows: TGTGCCAGCAGCTCCGGGACAGGATCGCAGCCCCAGCATTTT. It encodes CASSSGTGSQPQHF.

In its sample, this clonotype was seen a few times. The J gene is TRBJ2-1, the V gene TRBV12-3 or TRBV12-4; D unresolved. This CDR3 is 14 amino acids long. Deletions cut 1 base from V and 7 bases from J, with 11 bases between. The CDR3 loop reads CASSLGSPINEQFF. The CDR3 DNA sequence: TGTGCCAGCAGTTTAGGTTCTCCCATAAATGAGCAGTTCTTC.

A few counts support this clonotype. The chain recombines TRBV28 with TRBJ2-7; 9 positions match TRBD1. The CDR3 has 14 amino acids. Germline V gene lookup returns CDR1 MDHEN and CDR2 SYDVKM. Unmatched junction bases numbered 9, after V lost 10 bases and J lost 2 bases. The CDR3 loop reads CATYTGTGTYEQYF. CDR3 sequence (DNA): TGTGCCACCTATACCGGGACAGGGACCTACGAGCAGTACTTC.

This clonotype has a count of ten or more. The V call is TRBV7-2, the J call TRBJ2-3; D perhaps matches TRBD2 (6 bases). Germline V gene lookup returns CDR1 SGHTA and CDR2 FQGNSA. V lost 5 bases and J 0 bases, leaving 12 bases between the germline ends. The CDR3 runs 15 residues. CDR3 in amino acids: CASSADYLSTDTQYF. In DNA, the CDR3 is TGTGCCAGCAGCGCGGACTACCTCAGCACAGATACGCAGTATTTT.

This chain links TRBV7-4 with TRBJ1-5, with TRBD1 matching over 8 bases. Germline V CDR1 and CDR2: SGHVT, SQSDAQ. The trim removed 3 bases at V and 2 bases at J, leaving 3 bases unmatched. The CDR3 extends over 15 amino acids. CDR3 amino acids: CASSLTGEGNQPQHF. Written as DNA, the CDR3 is TGTGCCAGCAGCTTGACAGGGGAAGGCAATCAGCCCCAGCATTTT. The full variable domain, in which reference TRBV7-4 and TRBJ1-5 provide the parts outside the CDR3, is GAGVSQSPRYKVAKRGRDVALRCDSISGHVTLYWYRQTLGQGSEVLTYSQSDAQRDKSGRPSGRFSAERPERSVSTLKIQRTEQGDSAVYLCASSLTGEGNQPQHFGDGTRLSIL.

The chain carries TRBV29-1 and TRBJ1-2, with D maybe TRBD1 (5 bases). Deletions cut 5 bases from V and 2 bases from J, with 9 bases between. Per germline, CDR1 SQVTM and CDR2 ANQGSEA. CDR3 length: 12 residues. The chain's CDR3 is CSVQGRNYGYTF. In DNA, the CDR3 is TGCAGCGTTCAGGGAAGAAACTATGGCTACACCTTC.

In this sample, this clonotype turned up many times. The V and J genes are TRBV27 and TRBJ2-2; D not certain. The V and J ends lost 6 bases and 2 bases respectively, with 7 bases between them. The CDR3 is made up of 13 amino acids. The germline CDR1 and CDR2 sequences are MNHEY and SMNVEV (reference sequence). Here the CDR3 reads CASRRRNTGELFF. CDR3 coding DNA: TGTGCCAGCAGACGTAGAAACACCGGGGAGCTGTTTTTT.

The chain carries TRBV9 and TRBJ2-1; 9 bases agree with TRBD2. Losses at the gene ends were 0 bases for V and 8 bases for J; bases not matched to a gene: 12. The V gene's germline CDR1 is SGDLS and CDR2 YYNGEE. This CDR3 spans 17 amino acids. CDR3 amino acids: CASSVGVWAGGLDEQFF. CDR3 nucleotides: TGTGCCAGCAGCGTAGGGGTGTGGGCGGGGGGGCTCGATGAGCAGTTCTTC.

V usage is TRBV6-2 or TRBV6-3 and J usage is TRBJ2-7, with 9 bases matching TRBD1. CDR3 length equals 16 residues. Germline lookup yields CDR1 MNHEY and CDR2 SVGEGT. Trimming at V came to 2 bases and at J to 3 bases, leaving 8 bases not matched to a gene. The CDR3 region is CASSYRAGTGFYEQYF. The CDR3 coding sequence is TGTGCCAGCAGTTACCGGGCCGGGACAGGGTTCTACGAGCAGTACTTC.

The rearrangement joins TRBV12-3 or TRBV12-4 to TRBJ1-1, with 7 bases that match TRBD1. The V segment lost 2 bases and the J segment 4 bases; nucleotides outside the gene matches: 1. The CDR3 is 13 amino acids. The CDR3 loop is CASSLSGGTEAFF. CDR3 nucleotides: TGTGCCAGCAGTTTATCAGGGGGCACTGAAGCTTTCTTT.

This clonotype came up many times. The CDR3 loop reads CASSLTGVNTGELFF. DNA for the CDR3: TGTGCCAGCAGCTTGACAGGAGTGAACACCGGGGAGCTGTTTTTT. J is TRBJ2-2 and V is TRBV7-2, with D possibly matching TRBD1 (6 bases). Between the trimmed V and J ends, which lost 3 bases and 1 base, there was a span of 9 bases. Germline lookup yields CDR1 SGHTA and CDR2 FQGNSA. The CDR3 totals 15 residues.